This T cell receptor (beta chain) was identified in a study of glioma-infiltrating T cells after dendritic cell vaccination. Time point here: after dendritic cell vaccination, including at tumor progression/relapse. Method: immunoSEQ multiplex PCR; TCRdb's copy keeps in-frame clones and lacks some. The sample has more than 70,000 clones, around 86% seen once. This CDR3 has 13 amino acids. V lost 9 bases, J lost 4 bases, and 8 bases stayed unmatched. Germline CDR1 and CDR2: SNHLY and FYNNEI. Study-wide findings and caveats: Higher pretreatment TIL content predicted longer progression-free time and survival.

In the case of this clone: Its specificity is unknown.

This receptor was identified in a human donor with glioblastoma. The starting material was blood, obtained after dendritic cell vaccination. The V and J genes are TRBV2 and TRBJ2-7, with TRBD2 identical over 8 bases. DNA of the CDR3: TGTGCCAGTATTAGCGGGAATCGGTACGAGCAGTACTTC. Translating it yields CASISGNRYEQYF. The full variable domain, its missing parts supplied by reference TRBV2 and TRBJ2-7, is EPEVTQTPSHQVTQMGQEVILRCVPISNHLYFYWYRQILGQKVEFLVSFYNNEISEKSEIFDDQFSVERPDGSNFTLKIRSTKLEDSAMYFCASISGNRYEQYFGPGTRLTVT.